The rows below give T cell receptor beta chains drawn from one sample of a study of blood T cell repertoires in COVID-19. Here immunoSEQ multiplex PCR was the method, and the copy in TCRdb shows in-frame clones only, minus some. The sample consists of some 180,000 clones, roughly nine tenths of them appearing once. The sequencing input was peripheral blood. The source of these receptors is a man aged 70 or older with active or convalescent COVID-19. Both conserved end residues are part of each CDR3. Each record gives: clone size, D gene, J gene, V gene, CDR3 DNA, CDR3 protein. D genes are given only for firm matches. Only part of the rows carry a size: once, few, many, or a class if the clone is expanded.

NA,NA,TRBJ1-2,TRBV2,TGTGCCAGCAGTGAAAGTGCGGGGGCTAAGGGCTACACCTTC,CASSESAGAKGYTF
NA,NA,TRBJ1-4,TRBV7-6,TGTGCCAGCAGCTTAGGGACAACAACTAATGAAAAACTGTTTTTT,CASSLGTTTNEKLFF
NA,NA,TRBJ2-1,TRBV28,TGTGCCAGCCAGGGAAACAATGAGCAGTTCTTC,CASQGNNEQFF
NA,TRBD1,TRBJ1-1,TRBV28,TGTGCCAGCAGGACAGGGGGCACTGAAGCTTTCTTT,CASRTGGTEAFF
NA,TRBD1,TRBJ2-6,TRBV13,TGTGCCAGCAGTCCAGACAGGGGGCTGTGGTCTGGGGCCAACGTCCTGACTTTC,CASSPDRGLWSGANVLTF
NA,TRBD2,TRBJ2-2,TRBV7-3,TGTGCCAGCCGGCGGGAGGCCGGGGAGCTGTTTTTT,CASRREAGELFF
NA,TRBD2,TRBJ2-3,TRBV10-2,TGCGCCAGCAGTGACCAGGGGACTAGGACAGATACGCAGTATTTT,CASSDQGTRTDTQYF
NA,NA,TRBJ1-1,TRBV11-1,TGTGCCAGCAGCTTGGGCCCTTCGGACACTGAAGCTTTCTTT,CASSLGPSDTEAFF
NA,TRBD1,TRBJ1-1,TRBV14,TGTGCCAGCAGCCACCTAAGGACAGGGTGGAACACTGAAGCTTTCTTT,CASSHLRTGWNTEAFF
NA,NA,TRBJ1-2,TRBV5-4,TGTGCCAGCAGCTTGTGGGGGGGTAGTTATGGCTACACCTTC,CASSLWGGSYGYTF
NA,NA,TRBJ1-3,TRBV7-2,TGTGCCAGCACCCGATCGGTGACATCTGGAAACACCATATATTTT,CASTRSVTSGNTIYF
NA,TRBD1,TRBJ1-1,TRBV18,TGTGCCAGCTCACAGGGGGCGAGCACTGAAGCTTTCTTT,CASSQGASTEAFF
few,TRBD1,TRBJ1-1,TRBV5-1,TGCGCCAGCAGCTGGCAGCAACCGGGACAGGGCGGAACTGAAGCTTTCTTT,CASSWQQPGQGGTEAFF
NA,TRBD1,TRBJ2-2,TRBV18,TGTGCCAGCTCACCGCGACAGGGGTCAACCACCGGGGAGCTGTTTTTT,CASSPRQGSTTGELFF